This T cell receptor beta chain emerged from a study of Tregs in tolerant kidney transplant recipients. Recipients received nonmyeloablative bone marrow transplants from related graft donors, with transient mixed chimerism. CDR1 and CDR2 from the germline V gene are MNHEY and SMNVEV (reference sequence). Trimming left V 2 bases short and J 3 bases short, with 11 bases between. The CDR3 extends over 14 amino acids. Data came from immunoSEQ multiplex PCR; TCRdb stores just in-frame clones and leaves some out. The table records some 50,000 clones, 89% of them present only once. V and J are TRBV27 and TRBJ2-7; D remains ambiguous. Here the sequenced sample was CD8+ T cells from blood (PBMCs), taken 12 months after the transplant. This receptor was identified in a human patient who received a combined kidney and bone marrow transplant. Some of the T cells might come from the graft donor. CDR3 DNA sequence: TGTGCCAGCAGTTTAGGCCCAGGTCTCTACGAGCAGTACTTC. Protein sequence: CASSLGPGLYEQYF.